The TCR beta chain under discussion was sequenced for a study of T cell changes during pregnancy in multiple sclerosis. Germline loops: CDR1 ENHRY, CDR2 SYGVKD. This CDR3 comprises 11 residues. The V end lost 2 bases, the J end lost 6 bases, and 5 bases lay between the germline ends. Only in-frame clones appear in the TCRdb table, and some are missing; sequencing was by immunoSEQ multiplex PCR. The sample yields tens of thousands of clones, approximately 89% seen once. Sample: CD8+ T cells from peripheral blood mononuclear cells, taken in the first trimester of pregnancy. This chain links TRBV10-3 with TRBJ2-7, with D maybe TRBD2 (5 bases). The receptor comes from a female donor with multiple sclerosis, enrolled in a pregnancy study. The chain's CDR3 is CAISEAGEQYF. DNA for the CDR3: TGTGCCATCAGTGAGGCGGGCGAGCAGTACTTC.